The table lists the clone carrying this T cell receptor beta chain with many counts. Its antigen is undetermined. 5'-RACE, quantitative and with molecular barcodes, yielded the TCR beta libraries. TCRdb analysed the 5' RACE reads with MiXCR anew, one entry per CDR3 protein. The table shows 210,000 or so distinct CDR3 sequences, with less than 9.5% occurring only once. The data stem from a study of CD8 T cells in ankylosing spondylitis. The CDR3 has 15 residues. The V gene's germline CDR1 is SGHTA and CDR2 FQGNSA. Trimming cost V 7 bases and J 0 bases, with 15 bases left between them. The study's findings and limits: Past research had described some motif variants in reactive arthritis synovial fluid and blood.

The chain carries TRBV7-2 and TRBJ2-5, with D perhaps TRBD1 (5 bases). Sequences were obtained from blood, either unsorted or a sorted T cell fraction (not recorded which). The sequence was collected from a female donor with ankylosing spondylitis or in good health (not recorded which). CDR3 sequence (DNA): TGTGCCAGCACCTTCGCACAGGCGTACCAAGAGACCCAGTACTTC. This translates into CASTFAQAYQETQYF.